A selection of T cell receptor beta chains follows, all from one sample in a study of blood T cell repertoires in COVID-19. The repertoire was sequenced with immunoSEQ multiplex PCR; TCRdb's copy has only in-frame clones and lacks some. This table holds about 150,000 clones, under 85% found once. Sequencing was done on a sample of peripheral blood. The receptors were gathered from a woman older than 75 with acute or convalescent COVID-19. Both conserved end residues are part of each CDR3. The D gene is left open where the match is weak. Expanded clones are given a class, and other clones once, few, many or no size at all.

D gene: TRBD1; V gene: TRBV19; J gene: TRBJ2-7; clone size: .; CDR3 protein: CASSIPGQGANEQYF; CDR3 DNA: TGTGCCAGTAGTATCCCGGGACAGGGGGCTAACGAGCAGTACTTC
D gene: .; V gene: TRBV15; J gene: TRBJ1-4; clone size: once; CDR3 protein: CATSRGQRTDEKLFF; CDR3 DNA: TGTGCCACCAGCAGAGGGCAGAGGACAGATGAAAAACTGTTTTTT
D gene: TRBD1; V gene: TRBV4-2; J gene: TRBJ2-7; clone size: .; CDR3 protein: CASSPAGTGGQYF; CDR3 DNA: TGTGCCAGCAGCCCAGCCGGGACAGGAGGGCAGTACTTC
D gene: TRBD2; V gene: TRBV27; J gene: TRBJ2-7; clone size: .; CDR3 protein: CASSFSRGGSFEQYF; CDR3 DNA: TGTGCCAGCAGTTTTTCACGGGGGGGCAGTTTCGAGCAGTACTTC
D gene: .; V gene: TRBV18; J gene: TRBJ1-1; clone size: .; CDR3 protein: CASSPGHRNTEAFF; CDR3 DNA: TGTGCCAGCTCACCTGGACACCGTAACACTGAAGCTTTCTTT
D gene: TRBD2; V gene: TRBV4-3; J gene: TRBJ2-4; clone size: .; CDR3 protein: CASSQVAGGQNIQYF; CDR3 DNA: TGCGCCAGCAGCCAAGTAGCGGGGGGGCAAAACATTCAGTACTTC
D gene: .; V gene: TRBV19; J gene: TRBJ1-5; clone size: .; CDR3 protein: CASSPSNQPQHF; CDR3 DNA: TGTGCCAGTAGCCCAAGCAATCAGCCCCAGCATTTT
D gene: .; V gene: TRBV19; J gene: TRBJ1-6; clone size: .; CDR3 protein: CASTLPNSPLHF; CDR3 DNA: TGTGCCAGTACCCTTCCGAATTCACCCCTCCACTTT
D gene: .; V gene: TRBV9; J gene: TRBJ1-5; clone size: .; CDR3 protein: CASSDSPSNQPQHF; CDR3 DNA: TGTGCCAGCAGCGACTCCCCGAGCAATCAGCCCCAGCATTTT
D gene: .; V gene: TRBV19; J gene: TRBJ2-2; clone size: .; CDR3 protein: CASTPSGLHGELFF; CDR3 DNA: TGTGCCAGCACTCCCTCGGGTTTACACGGGGAGCTGTTTTTT
D gene: .; V gene: TRBV6-5; J gene: TRBJ1-1; clone size: .; CDR3 protein: CASRPNLQGLAEAFF; CDR3 DNA: TGTGCCAGCCGCCCCAACTTACAGGGCTTGGCTGAAGCTTTCTTT
D gene: .; V gene: TRBV2; J gene: TRBJ1-1; clone size: few; CDR3 protein: CASRPQSGLLF; CDR3 DNA: TGTGCCAGCAGACCTCAATCGGGACTACTCTTT
D gene: .; V gene: TRBV7-8; J gene: TRBJ1-2; clone size: .; CDR3 protein: CASSLAGVGNYGYTF; CDR3 DNA: TGTGCCAGCAGCTTAGCGGGAGTCGGAAACTATGGCTACACCTTC
D gene: .; V gene: TRBV29-1; J gene: TRBJ2-5; clone size: .; CDR3 protein: CSVGGPSETQYF; CDR3 DNA: TGCAGCGTGGGGGGGCCTTCCGAGACCCAGTACTTC
D gene: TRBD2; V gene: TRBV6-6; J gene: TRBJ2-3; clone size: .; CDR3 protein: CANSGGPTDTQYF; CDR3 DNA: TGTGCCAATAGCGGGGGCCCTACAGATACGCAGTATTTT
D gene: TRBD1; V gene: TRBV15; J gene: TRBJ1-4; clone size: .; CDR3 protein: CATSRKDRGEKLFF; CDR3 DNA: TGTGCCACCAGCAGAAAAGACAGGGGTGAAAAACTGTTTTTT
D gene: .; V gene: TRBV3-1/TRBV3-2; J gene: TRBJ1-2; clone size: .; CDR3 protein: CASSQNQQGYYGYTF; CDR3 DNA: TGTGCCAGCAGCCAAAACCAACAGGGTTACTATGGCTACACCTTC
D gene: TRBD1; V gene: TRBV29-1; J gene: TRBJ1-4; clone size: .; CDR3 protein: CSAGGQDNEKLFF; CDR3 DNA: TGCAGCGCCGGGGGACAGGATAATGAAAAACTGTTTTTT
D gene: .; V gene: TRBV30; J gene: TRBJ1-1; clone size: .; CDR3 protein: CAWSPGLLNTEAFF; CDR3 DNA: TGTGCCTGGAGCCCGGGACTCCTGAACACTGAAGCTTTCTTT
D gene: TRBD1; V gene: TRBV7-2; J gene: TRBJ1-5; clone size: .; CDR3 protein: CASSEDREQPQHF; CDR3 DNA: TGTGCCAGCAGCGAGGACAGGGAACAGCCCCAGCATTTT
D gene: TRBD2; V gene: TRBV30; J gene: TRBJ2-7; clone size: .; CDR3 protein: CAWRTSGTYEQYF; CDR3 DNA: TGTGCCTGGAGGACTAGCGGTACCTACGAGCAGTACTTC
D gene: .; V gene: TRBV2; J gene: TRBJ1-1; clone size: .; CDR3 protein: CASSDGTLNTEAFF; CDR3 DNA: TGTGCCAGCAGTGATGGGACACTGAACACTGAAGCTTTCTTT
D gene: TRBD1; V gene: TRBV9; J gene: TRBJ1-1; clone size: .; CDR3 protein: CASSRQGTTEAFF; CDR3 DNA: TGTGCCAGCAGCAGACAGGGTACCACTGAAGCTTTCTTT
D gene: .; V gene: TRBV14; J gene: TRBJ1-1; clone size: .; CDR3 protein: CASRNTEEAFF; CDR3 DNA: TGTGCCAGCAGGAATACAGAAGAAGCTTTCTTT
D gene: .; V gene: TRBV30; J gene: TRBJ1-1; clone size: .; CDR3 protein: CAWSPLNTEAFF; CDR3 DNA: TGTGCCTGGAGTCCCTTGAACACTGAAGCTTTCTTT
D gene: TRBD2; V gene: TRBV5-1; J gene: TRBJ2-1; clone size: .; CDR3 protein: CASAPLAGGSGSDEQFF; CDR3 DNA: TGCGCCAGCGCCCCTCTAGCGGGGGGCTCCGGATCCGATGAGCAGTTCTTC
D gene: .; V gene: TRBV19; J gene: TRBJ1-5; clone size: .; CDR3 protein: CASSQGLGNQPQHF; CDR3 DNA: TGTGCCAGTTCGCAGGGTCTAGGCAATCAGCCCCAGCATTTT
D gene: TRBD2; V gene: TRBV19; J gene: TRBJ2-1; clone size: .; CDR3 protein: CASTLGLAGDEQFF; CDR3 DNA: TGTGCCAGTACCCTAGGACTAGCGGGTGATGAGCAGTTCTTC
D gene: TRBD1; V gene: TRBV7-3; J gene: TRBJ1-2; clone size: few; CDR3 protein: CASSLSRDRGPKRRGYTF; CDR3 DNA: TGTGCCAGCAGCTTAAGCCGGGACAGGGGCCCCAAAAGAAGAGGCTACACCTTC
D gene: TRBD1; V gene: TRBV10-3; J gene: TRBJ1-1; clone size: once; CDR3 protein: CAISLRDRDPEAFF; CDR3 DNA: TGTGCCATCAGCCTCCGGGACAGGGACCCCGAAGCTTTCTTT
D gene: .; V gene: TRBV7-9; J gene: TRBJ1-2; clone size: .; CDR3 protein: CASSLDLAPYGYTF; CDR3 DNA: TGTGCCAGCAGCTTAGATTTGGCCCCTTATGGCTACACCTTC
D gene: TRBD1; V gene: TRBV6-5; J gene: TRBJ1-3; clone size: few; CDR3 protein: CASRRQGIFGNTIYF; CDR3 DNA: TGTGCCAGCAGAAGACAGGGGATATTTGGAAACACCATATATTTT